This T cell receptor beta chain was retrieved from a study of beta chain features in type 1 diabetes. Study outcomes and limitations: Type 1 diabetes patients had TCRB CDR3s that were shorter (moderately but significantly so) in all four CD4+ subsets. Within the patient group, naive, central memory and Treg TCRB repertoires appeared more similar to each other than within healthy donors.

V was trimmed by 8 bases and J by 2 bases, leaving 15 bases between them. The CDR3 spans 15 residues. CDR1 is SEHNR, CDR2 FQNEAQ, per germline (reference sequence). Expressed TCRB transcripts were sequenced, since all the RNA that had been isolated was reverse transcribed. The table came from immunoSEQ multiplex PCR; TCRdb's copy has only in-frame clones and leaves some out. This table has roughly 700,000 clones, over 10% appearing once. On this clone itself: Its specificity is unknown.

Sequenced: naive CD4+ T cells from blood. This TCR came from a man aged 18 to 29 with type 1 diabetes. J is TRBJ2-2 and V is TRBV7-9, with D perhaps being TRBD1 or TRBD2 (6 bases each). CDR3 nucleotides: TGTGCCAGCGAGGGGGGCGCGATTAACACCGGGGAGCTGTTTTTT. Its translation: CASEGGAINTGELFF.